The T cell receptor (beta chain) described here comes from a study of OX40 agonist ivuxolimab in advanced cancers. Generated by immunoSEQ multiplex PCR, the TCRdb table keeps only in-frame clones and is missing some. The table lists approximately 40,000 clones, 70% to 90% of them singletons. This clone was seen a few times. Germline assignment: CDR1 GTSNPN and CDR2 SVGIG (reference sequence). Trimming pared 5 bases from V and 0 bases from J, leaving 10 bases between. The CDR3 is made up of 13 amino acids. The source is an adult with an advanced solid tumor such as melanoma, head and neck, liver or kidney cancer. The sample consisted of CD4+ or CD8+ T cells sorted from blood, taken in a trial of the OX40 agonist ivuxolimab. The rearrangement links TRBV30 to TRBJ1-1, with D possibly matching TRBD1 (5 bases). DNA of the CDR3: TGTGCCTGGGGTCGACAGATGAACACTGAAGCTTTCTTT. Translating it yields CAWGRQMNTEAFF.